The 23 T cell receptor beta chains below all came from one sample that was sequenced in a study of cytomegalovirus exposure and HLA in healthy donors. The PCR was carried out with 60 Vbeta primers and 13 Jbeta primers. TCRdb keeps only in-frame clones here, not all; method: immunoSEQ multiplex PCR. This repertoire shows some 140,000 clones, about 85% found once; its top ten account for under 7.5%. Input material: PBMCs. These receptor sequences come from a woman aged 30 to 39 in good health and CMV-seropositive.

The chain joins TRBV5-1 to TRBJ2-5; 8 bases fit TRBD2. CDR1 SGHRS and CDR2 YFSETQ come from the germline V gene. V lost 4 bases, J lost 1 base, and 6 bases stayed unmatched. The length of the CDR3 is 15 residues. The CDR3 nucleotides are TGCGCCAGCAGCCCCCTTAGCGGGGTCCAAGAGACCCAGTACTTC. It codes for CASSPLSGVQETQYF.

This clone was found once. CDR3 in amino acids: CASRIAGGLYEQYF. In DNA, the CDR3 is TGTGCCAGCCGGATAGCGGGAGGACTCTACGAGCAGTACTTC. This chain uses TRBV28 with TRBJ2-7; 10 nucleotides line up with TRBD2. Unmatched junction bases numbered 7, after V lost 8 bases and J lost 3 bases. Germline V gives CDR1 MDHEN, CDR2 SYDVKM. The CDR3 loop spans 14 amino acids.

The chain uses TRBV29-1 and TRBJ1-1; 7 bases agree with TRBD1. In germline, CDR1 is SQVTM, CDR2 ANQGSEA. The V gene end was trimmed by 7 bases and the J gene end by 4 bases; junction bases not matched to a gene: 9. The CDR3 has 13 residues. The CDR3 region has the DNA TGCAGCGCACGACAGGGATGGGGCACTGAAGCTTTCTTT. It translates to CSARQGWGTEAFF.

V gene TRBV2 combines with J gene TRBJ2-2; no reliable D call. Trimming stripped 5 bases from V and 1 base from J, with 5 bases between. This CDR3 has 13 residues. The V gene's germline CDR1 is SNHLY and CDR2 FYNNEI. The CDR3 bases are TGTGCCAGCAGTTTACAGAACACCGGGGAGCTGTTTTTT. This encodes CASSLQNTGELFF.

This clone was counted between two and nine times. CDR3 nucleotides: TGTGCCAGCAGGGTTCAGGATGGCTATGGCTACACCTTC. This gives the protein CASRVQDGYGYTF. This chain connects TRBV6-1 to TRBJ1-2; D remains ambiguous. Trimming stripped 6 bases from V and 4 bases from J, with 12 bases between. Germline CDR1 is MNHNS and CDR2 is SASEGT. The CDR3 consists of 13 residues.

V usage is TRBV28 and J usage is TRBJ2-7, with 10 nucleotides matching TRBD1. V trimming: 5 bases; J trimming: 2 bases; junction bases outside the gene matches: 15. The CDR3 totals 18 residues. The V gene's germline CDR1 is MDHEN and CDR2 SYDVKM. This chain's CDR3 is CASSPLYRPGQGTYEQYF. The CDR3 nucleotides are TGTGCCAGCAGTCCCCTTTACCGACCGGGACAGGGGACCTACGAGCAGTACTTC. The whole variable domain, remainder taken from reference TRBV28 and TRBJ2-7, is DVKVTQSSRYLVKRTGEKVFLECVQDMDHENMFWYRQDPGLGLRLIYFSYDVKMKEKGDIPEGYSVSREKKERFSLILESASTNQTSMYLCASSPLYRPGQGTYEQYFGPGTRLTVT.

The V call is TRBV7-8, the J call TRBJ2-5, with 7 bases aligning to TRBD2. Trimming at V came to 4 bases and at J to 2 bases, leaving 13 bases not matched to a gene. Germline V gene sequence: CDR1 SGHVS, CDR2 FQNEAQ. The CDR3 contains 17 residues. The CDR3 DNA reads TGTGCCAGCAGCTGGGAGGGCAGACGACGCCTACAAGAGACCCAGTACTTC. Protein: CASSWEGRRRLQETQYF.

The V gene is TRBV5-1, the J gene TRBJ1-1; TRBD1 might be the D (6 bases). The V gene's germline CDR1 is SGHRS and CDR2 YFSETQ. There are 15 residues in the CDR3. V shed 3 bases and J shed 4 bases, with 16 bases lying between them. The CDR3 coding sequence is TGCGCCAGCAGCTCCCAGGGTCGGGACATCACTGAAGCTTTCTTT. Encoded protein: CASSSQGRDITEAFF. Complete variable domain (other parts from reference TRBV5-1 and TRBJ1-1): KAGVTQTPRYLIKTRGQQVTLSCSPISGHRSVSWYQQTPGQGLQFLFEYFSETQRNKGNFPGRFSGRQFSNSRSEMNVSTLELGDSALYLCASSSQGRDITEAFFGQGTRLTVV.

CDR3 amino acids: CASRDRFLYEQYF. DNA of the CDR3: TGTGCCAGCAGGGACAGATTCCTCTACGAGCAGTACTTC. The chain couples TRBV28 to TRBJ2-7, with a weak D call TRBD1 (6 bases). Germline V gives CDR1 MDHEN, CDR2 SYDVKM. This CDR3 is built from 13 residues. Trimming took 6 bases from V and 3 from J, leaving 12 bases between them.

V is TRBV11-3 and J is TRBJ1-1; TRBD1 matches 8 bases. The CDR3 is made up of 12 amino acids. CDR1 SGHNT and CDR2 YENEEA come from the germline V gene. V dropped 5 bases and J dropped 10; count of bases not matched to a gene: 6. The CDR3 region is CASSDDRGIAFF. The CDR3 nucleotides read TGTGCCAGCAGCGACGACAGGGGAATAGCTTTCTTT.

The rearrangement links TRBV5-4 to TRBJ2-1, with 9 bases matching TRBD1. CDR3 size: 15 residues. Per germline, CDR1 SGHNT and CDR2 YYREEE (reference sequence). The J segment lost 3 bases and the V segment lost 4 bases, leaving 5 bases of the junction unmatched. CDR3 DNA sequence: TGTGCCAGCAGCCTTGGACAGGGGATCTACAATGAGCAGTTCTTC. This encodes CASSLGQGIYNEQFF.

This chain joins TRBV9 and TRBJ1-1, with D uncertain. V was shortened by 0 bases and J by 0 bases, with 15 bases between the two germline ends. Germline V lookup: CDR1 SGDLS, CDR2 YYNGEE. The CDR3 runs 17 residues. The CDR3 region is CASSVEPAGGMNTEAFF. Here the CDR3 DNA reads TGTGCCAGCAGCGTAGAGCCAGCGGGAGGGATGAACACTGAAGCTTTCTTT.

The rearrangement joins TRBV19 to TRBJ1-2; TRBD1 matches at 8 bases. V shed 9 bases and J 1 base; nucleotides not matched to a gene: 7. Germline V gene data show CDR1 as LNHDA and CDR2 as SQIVND (reference sequence). This CDR3 has 14 residues. In DNA form, the CDR3 reads TGTGCCAGCACGATGGACAGGGTTAACTATGGCTACACCTTC. Translation gives CASTMDRVNYGYTF.

This clone appeared once. The V and J genes are TRBV5-6 and TRBJ1-6; no definite D call. CDR3 length equals 19 residues. The V gene lost 4 bases and the J gene lost 0 bases, with 20 bases spanning the gap. Germline CDR1 and CDR2: SGHDT and YYEEEE. In nucleotides, the CDR3 is TGTGCCAGCAGCCCAACCCCCCCGCTGGGGAGCTCCTATAATTCACCCCTCCACTTT. It translates to CASSPTPPLGSSYNSPLHF. The whole variable domain, remainder taken from reference TRBV5-6 and TRBJ1-6, is DAGVTQSPTHLIKTRGQQVTLRCSPKSGHDTVSWYQQALGQGPQFIFQYYEEEERQRGNFPDRFSGHQFPNYSSELNVNALLLGDSALYLCASSPTPPLGSSYNSPLHFGNGTRLTVT.

The CDR3 sequence: CAWGRAGGQETQYF. CDR3 nucleotides: TGTGCCTGGGGGCGGGCGGGGGGGCAGGAGACCCAGTACTTC. The chain has TRBV30 and TRBJ2-5; 9 nucleotides agree with TRBD2. Losses at the gene ends were 5 bases for V and 5 bases for J; bases not matched to a gene: 9. The CDR3 totals 14 residues. Germline CDR1 and CDR2: GTSNPN and SVGIG (reference sequence).

The chain employs TRBV30 and TRBJ2-1; D is undetermined. CDR3 length: 13 amino acids. In germline, CDR1 is GTSNPN, CDR2 SVGIG (reference sequence). The V and J ends lost 3 bases and 9 bases respectively, with 15 bases between them. As DNA, the CDR3 is TGTGCCTGGAGGCTCCCGCCACGAGGTGAGCAGTTCTTC. This translates into CAWRLPPRGEQFF.

There are a few counts of this clone. This chain links TRBV28 with TRBJ1-2; unclear D gene. Between the trimmed V and J ends, which lost 9 bases and 8 bases, there was a span of 16 bases. CDR3 size: 12 residues. CDR1 and CDR2 (germline): MDHEN, SYDVKM. DNA for the CDR3: TGTGCCAGTACAAATGGAAGGGAGGGCTACACCTTC. Amino acid sequence: CASTNGREGYTF.

J is TRBJ1-1 and V is TRBV6-5, with D perhaps matching TRBD1 (5 bases). The CDR3 is made up of 13 amino acids. V shed 1 base and J shed 8 bases, with 11 bases lying between them. CDR1 and CDR2 from the germline V gene are MNHEY and SVGAGI. DNA of the CDR3: TGTGCCAGCAGTTACTGGGGCGGTCAGGAAGCTTTCTTT. Translated: CASSYWGGQEAFF.

CDR3 coding DNA: TGTGCCAGCAGTGAAGGGCGGCTGAAACCGAACACCGGGGAGCTGTTTTTT. Translating gives CASSEGRLKPNTGELFF. V is TRBV6-1 and J is TRBJ2-2; D unresolved. This CDR3 is 17 amino acids long. Germline lookup yields CDR1 MNHNS and CDR2 SASEGT. Trimming cost V 1 base and J 0 bases, with 12 bases left between them.

The chain is built from TRBV2 and TRBJ1-2, with 11 bases lining up with TRBD1. J gave up 8 bases and V 6 bases, and 11 bases lay outside the gene matches. There are 15 residues in the CDR3. Per the germline V gene, CDR1 is SNHLY and CDR2 is FYNNEI. The CDR3 here is CASSSPGTGGKGYTF. CDR3 DNA: TGTGCCAGCAGCAGCCCCGGGACAGGGGGAAAGGGCTACACCTTC.

The rearrangement links TRBV28 to TRBJ1-2; D gene ambiguous. The CDR3 is 15 amino acids. From germline, CDR1 is MDHEN and CDR2 SYDVKM. V gave up 5 bases and J gave up 5 bases, with 18 bases separating them. CDR3 region: CASSPTLSITYGYTF. Written as DNA, the CDR3 is TGTGCCAGCAGTCCTACTCTTTCCATAACTTATGGCTACACCTTC.

This clone was seen only a few times. V usage is TRBV5-1 and J usage is TRBJ1-1, with D uncertain. Trimming stripped 6 bases from V and 8 bases from J, with 17 bases between. This CDR3 has 13 residues. Germline CDR1 is SGHRS and CDR2 is YFSETQ. CDR3 protein: CASNPAGGREAFF. CDR3 nucleotide sequence: TGCGCCAGCAACCCCGCGGGAGGGAGAGAAGCTTTCTTT.

The chain joins TRBV9 to TRBJ2-5; D remains unclear. The V gene's germline CDR1 is SGDLS and CDR2 YYNGEE. Trimming shortened V by 0 bases and J by 5 bases, and 11 bases separated the two germline ends. The length of the CDR3 is 14 residues. CDR3 in DNA: TGTGCCAGCAGCGTAGACCCGACCGGGGAGACCCAGTACTTC. Amino acid sequence: CASSVDPTGETQYF.